This TCR beta chain was identified during a study of OX40 agonist ivuxolimab in advanced cancers. Overall study context: Patients assigned to dose escalation were diagnosed with hepatocellular carcinoma, melanoma, renal cell or head and neck cancer. Partial responses were recorded for three patients, including one with hepatocellular carcinoma and two with cutaneous melanoma.

Per germline, CDR1 SEHNR and CDR2 FQNEAQ (reference sequence). This CDR3 contains 15 residues. Trimming shortened V by 1 base and J by 1 base, and 5 bases separated the two germline ends. Individuals having autoimmune disease history or systemic immunosuppression were not enrolled. Baseline was the first blood sampling point, followed by cycle 4 day 1 and cycle 7 day 1. TCRdb's table, derived via immunoSEQ multiplex PCR, lists solely in-frame clones and lacks some. The sample has around 100,000 clones; about 83% are singletons. This clone appeared a single time. Other DNA sequences within the sample encode an identical CDR3.

The sequences come from CD4+ or CD8+ T cells sorted from blood, collected in a trial of the OX40 agonist ivuxolimab. The receptor comes from an adult with an advanced solid tumor such as melanoma, head and neck, liver or kidney cancer. The J gene is TRBJ2-6, the V gene TRBV7-9, with TRBD2 as a possible D gene (5 bases). Written as DNA, the CDR3 is TGTGCCAGCAGCTTAGGCGGGTCTGGGGCCAACGTCCTGACTTTC. Amino acid sequence: CASSLGGSGANVLTF. The complete variable domain, with remaining parts taken from reference TRBV7-9 and TRBJ2-6, reads DTGVSQNPRHKITKRGQNVTFRCDPISEHNRLYWYRQTLGQGPEFLTYFQNEAQLEKSRLLSDRFSAERPKGSFSTLEIQRTEQGDSAMYLCASSLGGSGANVLTFGAGSRLTVL.